Below, one T cell receptor (beta chain) is given with its context. Antigen: not known. The record originates from a study of cytotoxic CD8 clonotypes in ibrutinib-treated CLL. Study-wide results and limits: Public clonotypes were seen rarely and were contracted or stable on treatment.

Generated by immunoSEQ multiplex PCR, the TCRdb table keeps only in-frame clones and is missing some. The sample contains tens of thousands of clones, roughly 75% of which appear only once. Germline V lookup: CDR1 SQVTM, CDR2 ANQGSEA. Trimming removed 7 bases at V and 2 bases at J, with 12 bases between. The CDR3 has 12 amino acids. This rearrangement joins TRBV29-1 to TRBJ2-7, with D perhaps assigned TRBD1 or TRBD2 (5 bases each). The sequence came from a human donor with chronic lymphocytic leukemia. Sequencing was performed on PBMCs, taken before ibrutinib treatment. Written as DNA, the CDR3 is TGCAGCGGCCGGGACGGCCCCTACGAGCAGTACTTC. Translating gives CSGRDGPYEQYF.